The next 19 T cell receptor beta chains were all read from a single sample in a study of T cell responses to AZD1222 COVID-19 vaccine. Clones were sequenced by immunoSEQ multiplex PCR, and TCRdb holds only the in-frame ones, with some missing. The sample has about 92,000 clones, roughly nine tenths seen once. This material consisted of peripheral blood, taken on day 0 of AZD1222 vaccination. These TCRs come from an adult in good health.

V usage is TRBV5-1 and J usage is TRBJ1-1; 10 bases align to TRBD1. The V gene's germline CDR1 is SGHRS and CDR2 YFSETQ. Trimming cost V 4 bases and J 0 bases; bases outside gene matches: 6. The CDR3 length is 16 residues. CDR3 loop: CASSPGTGAMNTEAFF. The CDR3 bases are TGCGCCAGCAGCCCAGGGACAGGGGCGATGAACACTGAAGCTTTCTTT.

Concerning this clone: At one end, the junction sequence differs from germline, possibly due to a read error. The CDR3: CASSLGRGEGNEQFF. The CDR3 region has the DNA TGTGCTAGCAGCCTCGGTCGGGGAGAGGGGAATGAGCAGTTCTTC. V is TRBV7-7 and J is TRBJ2-1; D is possibly TRBD1 or TRBD2 (5 bases each). CDR1 and CDR2 from the germline V gene are SSHAT and FNYEAQ (reference sequence). This CDR3 spans 15 amino acids.

V usage is TRBV6-5 and J usage is TRBJ1-4; the D is unclear. The V and J ends lost 10 bases and 0 bases respectively, with 12 bases between them. The germline V gene has CDR1 MNHEY and CDR2 SVGAGI. The CDR3 spans 14 residues. The CDR3 DNA sequence: TGTGCCACCAAGGACGGTGCAACTAATGAAAAACTGTTTTTT. This codes for CATKDGATNEKLFF.

This clone was seen more than once but under ten times. This chain's CDR3 is CASTKTGECWPSPSTDTQYF. The CDR3 DNA reads TGTGCCAGCACCAAAACAGGGGAGTGTTGGCCAAGCCCTAGCACAGATACGCAGTATTTT. V is TRBV27 and J is TRBJ2-3; 7 bases line up with TRBD1. Looked up from germline, CDR1 is MNHEY and CDR2 is SMNVEV (reference sequence). The V gene end was trimmed by 7 bases and the J gene end by 0 bases; junction bases not matched to a gene: 22. The CDR3 has 20 residues.

The rearrangement uses TRBV4-1 and TRBJ2-1, with 9 bases that match TRBD2. Trimming removed 0 bases from V and 7 bases from J; junction bases left unmatched: 13. This CDR3 is built from 18 residues. The germline gives CDR1 MGHRA, CDR2 YSYEKL. CDR3 coding DNA: TGCGCCAGCAGCCAAGAAGTGCGAGCTAGCGGGGTAGTTAATGAGCAGTTCTTC. Residues: CASSQEVRASGVVNEQFF.

This chain joins TRBV6-2 or TRBV6-3 and TRBJ2-6; D gene uncertain. The CDR3 is made up of 13 amino acids. V was clipped by 2 bases and J by 4 bases, with 3 bases between them. Germline loops: CDR1 MNHEY, CDR2 SVGEGT. CDR3 loop: CASSYGGANVLTF. The CDR3 DNA reads TGTGCCAGCAGTTACGGAGGGGCCAACGTCCTGACTTTC.

The chain carries TRBV12-3 or TRBV12-4 and TRBJ1-2; D remains ambiguous. Deletions cut 7 bases from V and 2 bases from J, with 11 bases between. The CDR3 covers 13 residues. The chain's CDR3 is CASTLGVNYGYTF. CDR3 nucleotide sequence: TGTGCCAGCACTCTGGGAGTAAACTATGGCTACACCTTC.

The chain carries TRBV6-1 and TRBJ1-3; D is uncertain. In germline, CDR1 is MNHNS, CDR2 SASEGT. This CDR3 is 18 amino acids long. Trimming shortened V by 0 bases and J by 0 bases, and 15 bases separated the two germline ends. The CDR3 nucleotides are TGTGCCAGCAGTGAAGCGCTACGGGCTACAGACTCTGGAAACACCATATATTTT. Translating gives CASSEALRATDSGNTIYF.

This clone has only one observation. J is TRBJ2-5 and V is TRBV25-1; TRBD1 matches at 8 bases. V lost 4 bases and J lost 2; bases outside the gene matches: 6. Germline V CDR1 and CDR2: MGHDK, SYGVNS. The CDR3 spans 15 residues. The CDR3 DNA reads as TGTGCCAGCAGTGGAGGACAGGGACCTCAAGAGACCCAGTACTTC. This encodes CASSGGQGPQETQYF.

The gene calls are TRBV19 and TRBJ1-1, with D uncertain. Trimming removed 7 bases from V and 4 bases from J, with 16 bases in between. CDR1 and CDR2 from the germline V gene are LNHDA and SQIVND (reference sequence). CDR3 size: 14 residues. The chain's CDR3 is CASTPLIEGTEAFF. CDR3 sequence (DNA): TGTGCCAGTACTCCCTTGATTGAAGGCACTGAAGCTTTCTTT. The complete variable domain, with remaining parts taken from reference TRBV19 and TRBJ1-1, reads DGGITQSPKYLFRKEGQNVTLSCEQNLNHDAMYWYRQDPGQGLRLIYYSQIVNDFQKGDIAEGYSVSREKKESFPLTVTSAQKNPTAFYLCASTPLIEGTEAFFGQGTRLTVV.

This chain joins TRBV2 and TRBJ1-2; D not resolved. The CDR3 consists of 11 residues. Trimming pared 8 bases from V and 6 bases from J, leaving 10 bases between. CDR1 SNHLY and CDR2 FYNNEI come from the germline V gene. Here the CDR3 DNA reads TGTGCCAGCCGGGCGGAAGATGGCTACACCTTC. Translated, it gives CASRAEDGYTF. Full variable domain (remainder filled in from reference TRBV2 and TRBJ1-2): EPEVTQTPSHQVTQMGQEVILRCVPISNHLYFYWYRQILGQKVEFLVSFYNNEISEKSEIFDDQFSVERPDGSNFTLKIRSTKLEDSAMYFCASRAEDGYTFGSGTRLTVV.

This clone appeared a few times. The CDR3 DNA sequence: TGTGCCAGCAGTTACTCAATGTCCCAAATGGGAACTGAAGCTTTCTTT. Translation: CASSYSMSQMGTEAFF. This chain joins TRBV6-5 and TRBJ1-1, with D hard to call. The CDR3 covers 16 residues. Germline values: CDR1 MNHEY, CDR2 SVGAGI. The ends were cut back, 0 bases at V and 5 bases at J, with 16 bases in the middle.

V gene TRBV28 combines with J gene TRBJ1-3; the D is unclear. V was pared by 6 bases and J by 2 bases, with 14 bases between. The germline V gene encodes CDR1 MDHEN and CDR2 SYDVKM. The length of the CDR3 is 15 residues. CDR3 DNA sequence: TGTGCCAGCAGCCGGATCGGGGAAACTGGAAACACCATATATTTT. Its translation is CASSRIGETGNTIYF.

The rearrangement uses TRBV16 and TRBJ2-3, with D tentatively TRBD2 (6 bases). The V end lost 0 bases, the J end lost 6 bases, and 10 bases lay between the germline ends. CDR3 length: 14 residues. Germline CDR1 KGHSY, CDR2 FQNENV. The CDR3 is CASSQSSREDTQYF. The CDR3 DNA reads as TGTGCCAGCAGCCAATCGAGTCGGGAGGATACGCAGTATTTT.

The chain combines TRBV28 with TRBJ2-3; the D gene is possibly TRBD2 (6 bases). Germline-derived CDR1 and CDR2 are MDHEN and SYDVKM. Between the trimmed V and J ends, which lost 7 bases and 0 bases, there was a span of 14 bases. The CDR3 loop spans 15 amino acids. CDR3 sequence: CASIGGESSTDTQYF. The CDR3 nucleotides are TGTGCCAGCATCGGCGGGGAATCTAGCACAGATACGCAGTATTTT.

This chain connects TRBV5-5 to TRBJ2-3, with 7 bases that match TRBD1. The CDR3 spans 16 residues. Germline loops: CDR1 SGHKS, CDR2 YYEKEE (reference sequence). J lost 3 bases, V lost 0 bases, and 7 bases had no gene match. This CDR3 is CASSLGTGFITDTQYF. CDR3 DNA sequence: TGTGCCAGCAGCTTGGGGACAGGCTTTATTACAGATACGCAGTATTTT.

The V call is TRBV5-1, the J call TRBJ1-1; D unclear. This CDR3 comprises 14 residues. V was pared by 0 bases and J by 3 bases, with 9 bases between. Per germline, CDR1 SGHRS and CDR2 YFSETQ. The CDR3 spells CASSLVTVDTEAFF. The CDR3 DNA is TGCGCCAGCAGCTTGGTCACTGTGGACACTGAAGCTTTCTTT. The whole variable domain, remainder taken from reference TRBV5-1 and TRBJ1-1, is KAGVTQTPRYLIKTRGQQVTLSCSPISGHRSVSWYQQTPGQGLQFLFEYFSETQRNKGNFPGRFSGRQFSNSRSEMNVSTLELGDSALYLCASSLVTVDTEAFFGQGTRLTVV.

This clone was observed a few times. This rearrangement joins TRBV2 to TRBJ2-7, with a weak D call TRBD2 (6 bases). This CDR3 spans 16 amino acids. CDR1 and CDR2 from the germline V gene are SNHLY and FYNNEI. Between the trimmed V and J ends, which lost 4 bases and 2 bases, there was a span of 18 bases. This chain's CDR3 is CASSVRDAGRTYEQYF. CDR3 bases: TGTGCCAGCAGTGTACGGGACGCCGGGAGAACCTACGAGCAGTACTTC.

The V and J genes are TRBV7-9 and TRBJ1-2; 9 bases line up with TRBD1. Trimming took 4 bases from V and 6 from J; bases not matched to a gene: 6. CDR1 is SEHNR, CDR2 FQNEAQ, per germline (reference sequence). The CDR3 has 14 residues. In DNA form, the CDR3 reads TGTGCCAGCAGCTCAACAGGGGGCCGGGATGGCTACACCTTC. Translation gives CASSSTGGRDGYTF.